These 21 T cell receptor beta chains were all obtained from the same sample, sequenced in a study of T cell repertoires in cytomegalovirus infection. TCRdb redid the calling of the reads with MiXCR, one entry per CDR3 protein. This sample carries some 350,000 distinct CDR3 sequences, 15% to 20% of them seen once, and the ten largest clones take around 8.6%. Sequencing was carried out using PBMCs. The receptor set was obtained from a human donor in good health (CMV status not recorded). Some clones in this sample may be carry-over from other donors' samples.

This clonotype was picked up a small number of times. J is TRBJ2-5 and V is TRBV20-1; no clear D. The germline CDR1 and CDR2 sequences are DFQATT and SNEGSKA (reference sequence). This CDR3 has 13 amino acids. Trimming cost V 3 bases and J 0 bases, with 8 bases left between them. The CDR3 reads CSASLGDQETQYF. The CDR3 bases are TGCAGTGCTAGTCTTGGGGACCAAGAGACCCAGTACTTC.

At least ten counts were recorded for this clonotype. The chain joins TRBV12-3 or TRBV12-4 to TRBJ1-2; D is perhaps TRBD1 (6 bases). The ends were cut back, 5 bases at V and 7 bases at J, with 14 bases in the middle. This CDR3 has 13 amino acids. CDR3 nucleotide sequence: TGTGCCAGCAGTAGACAGGAGGCGGGTGGCTACACCTTC. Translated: CASSRQEAGGYTF.

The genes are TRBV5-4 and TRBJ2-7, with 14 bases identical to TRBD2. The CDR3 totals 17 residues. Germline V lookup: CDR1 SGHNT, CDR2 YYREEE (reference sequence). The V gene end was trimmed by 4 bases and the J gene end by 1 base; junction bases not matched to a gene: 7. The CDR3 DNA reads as TGTGCCAGCAGCCGGGGAGGACTAGCGGGAGGTTCCTACGAGCAGTACTTC. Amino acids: CASSRGGLAGGSYEQYF.

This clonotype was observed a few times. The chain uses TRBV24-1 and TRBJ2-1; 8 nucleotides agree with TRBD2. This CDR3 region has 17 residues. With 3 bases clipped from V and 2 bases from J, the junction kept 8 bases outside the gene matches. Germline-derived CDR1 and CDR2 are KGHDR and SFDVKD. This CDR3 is CATSDHNSGSTYNEQFF. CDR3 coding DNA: TGTGCCACCAGTGATCACAACAGCGGGAGCACCTACAATGAGCAGTTCTTC.

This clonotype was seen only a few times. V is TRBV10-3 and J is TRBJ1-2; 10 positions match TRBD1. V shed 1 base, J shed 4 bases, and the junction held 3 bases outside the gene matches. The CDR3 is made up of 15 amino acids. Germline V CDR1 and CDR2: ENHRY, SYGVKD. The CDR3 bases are TGTGCCATCAGTGAGTGGGACAGGGGATTCTATGGCTACACCTTC. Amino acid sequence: CAISEWDRGFYGYTF.

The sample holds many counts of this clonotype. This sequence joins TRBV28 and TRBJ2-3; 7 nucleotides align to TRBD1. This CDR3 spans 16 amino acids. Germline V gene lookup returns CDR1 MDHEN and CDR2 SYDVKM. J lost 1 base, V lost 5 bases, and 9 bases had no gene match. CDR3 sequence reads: CASSPSDQGGTDTQYF. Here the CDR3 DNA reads TGTGCCAGCAGTCCTTCTGACCAGGGGGGCACAGATACGCAGTATTTT.

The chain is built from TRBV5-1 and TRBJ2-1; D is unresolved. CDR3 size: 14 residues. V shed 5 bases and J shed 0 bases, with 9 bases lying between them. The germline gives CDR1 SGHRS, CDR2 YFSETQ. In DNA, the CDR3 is TGCGCCAGCAGAACGGCCAGCTCCTACAATGAGCAGTTCTTC. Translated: CASRTASSYNEQFF. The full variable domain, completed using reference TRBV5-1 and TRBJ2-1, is KAGVTQTPRYLIKTRGQQVTLSCSPISGHRSVSWYQQTPGQGLQFLFEYFSETQRNKGNFPGRFSGRQFSNSRSEMNVSTLELGDSALYLCASRTASSYNEQFFGPGTRLTVL.

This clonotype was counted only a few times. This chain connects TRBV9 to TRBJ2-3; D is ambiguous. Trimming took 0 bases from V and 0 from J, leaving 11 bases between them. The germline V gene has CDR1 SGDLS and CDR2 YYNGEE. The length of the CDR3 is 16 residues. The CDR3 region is CASSVGAAGSTDTQYF. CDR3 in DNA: TGTGCCAGCAGCGTAGGAGCAGCAGGTAGCACAGATACGCAGTATTTT.

The CDR3 sequence: CASSSSWGGRYEQYF. DNA for the CDR3: TGTGCCAGCTCCTCATCCTGGGGGGGGAGGTACGAGCAGTACTTC. The rearrangement links TRBV6-1 to TRBJ2-7; TRBD2 agrees at 7 bases. With 8 bases clipped from V and 4 bases from J, the junction kept 14 bases outside the gene matches. CDR1 and CDR2 (germline): MNHNS, SASEGT. This CDR3 is built from 15 residues.

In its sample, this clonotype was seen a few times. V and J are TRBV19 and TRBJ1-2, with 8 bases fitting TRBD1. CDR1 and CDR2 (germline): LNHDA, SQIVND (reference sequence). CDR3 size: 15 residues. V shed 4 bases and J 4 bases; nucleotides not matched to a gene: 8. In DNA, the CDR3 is TGTGCCAGTAGTACCTCCGGACAGGGAACCTATGGCTACACCTTC. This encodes CASSTSGQGTYGYTF. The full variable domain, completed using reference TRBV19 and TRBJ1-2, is DGGITQSPKYLFRKEGQNVTLSCEQNLNHDAMYWYRQDPGQGLRLIYYSQIVNDFQKGDIAEGYSVSREKKESFPLTVTSAQKNPTAFYLCASSTSGQGTYGYTFGSGTRLTVV.

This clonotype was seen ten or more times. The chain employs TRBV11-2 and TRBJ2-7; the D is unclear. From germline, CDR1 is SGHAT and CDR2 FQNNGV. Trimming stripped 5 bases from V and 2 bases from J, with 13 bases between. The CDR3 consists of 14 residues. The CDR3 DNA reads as TGTGCCAGCAGCACCGACCCCAGTGCCTACGAGCAGTACTTC. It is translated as CASSTDPSAYEQYF.

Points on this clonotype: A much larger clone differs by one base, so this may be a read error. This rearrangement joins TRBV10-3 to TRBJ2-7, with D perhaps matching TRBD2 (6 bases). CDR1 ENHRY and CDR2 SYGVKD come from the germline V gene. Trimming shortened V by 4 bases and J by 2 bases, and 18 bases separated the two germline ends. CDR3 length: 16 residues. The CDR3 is CAISGGVRQPPYEQYF. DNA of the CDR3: TGTGCCATCAGTGGGGGGGTAAGACAGCCCCCCTACGAGCAGTACTTC.

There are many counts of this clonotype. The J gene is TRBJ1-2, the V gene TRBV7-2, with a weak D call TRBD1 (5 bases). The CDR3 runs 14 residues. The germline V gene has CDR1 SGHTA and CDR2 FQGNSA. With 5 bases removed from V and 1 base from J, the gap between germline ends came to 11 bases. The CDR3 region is CASSVGTNNYGYTF. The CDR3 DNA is TGTGCCAGCAGCGTCGGGACGAATAACTATGGCTACACCTTC.

Here the CDR3 DNA reads TGTGCCTGGAGTCCCTTTGCGGGCTATGGGGCAGATACGCAGTATTTT. Amino acids: CAWSPFAGYGADTQYF. The rearrangement joins TRBV30 to TRBJ2-3; possible D gene TRBD2, 5 bases. This CDR3 is built from 16 residues. With 2 bases removed from V and 4 bases from J, the gap between germline ends came to 19 bases. Germline CDR1 GTSNPN, CDR2 SVGIG (reference sequence).

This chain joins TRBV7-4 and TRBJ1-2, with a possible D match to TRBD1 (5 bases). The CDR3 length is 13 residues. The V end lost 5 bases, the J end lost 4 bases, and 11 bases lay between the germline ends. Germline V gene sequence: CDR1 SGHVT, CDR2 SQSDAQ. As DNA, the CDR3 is TGTGCCAGCAGCGTAGGGGAGATCTATGGCTACACCTTC. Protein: CASSVGEIYGYTF.

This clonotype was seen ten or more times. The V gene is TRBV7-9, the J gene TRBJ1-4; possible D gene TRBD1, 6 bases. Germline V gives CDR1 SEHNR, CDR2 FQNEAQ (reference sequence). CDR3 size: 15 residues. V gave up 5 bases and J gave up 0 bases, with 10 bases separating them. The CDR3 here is CASSEGQPTNEKLFF. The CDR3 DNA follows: TGTGCCAGCAGCGAAGGACAGCCAACTAATGAAAAACTGTTTTTT.

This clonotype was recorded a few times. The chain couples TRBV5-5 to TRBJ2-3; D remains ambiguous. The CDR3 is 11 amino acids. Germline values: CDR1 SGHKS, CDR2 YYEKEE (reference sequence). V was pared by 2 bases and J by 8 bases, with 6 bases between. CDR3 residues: CASSLGFTQYF. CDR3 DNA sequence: TGTGCCAGCAGCTTAGGATTTACGCAGTATTTT.

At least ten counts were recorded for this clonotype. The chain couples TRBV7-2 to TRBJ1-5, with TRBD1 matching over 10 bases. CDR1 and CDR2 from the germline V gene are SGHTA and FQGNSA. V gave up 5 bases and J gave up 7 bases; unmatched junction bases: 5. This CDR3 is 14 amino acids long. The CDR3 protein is CASSTGTGEQPQHF. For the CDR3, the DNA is TGTGCCAGCAGCACCGGGACAGGGGAACAGCCCCAGCATTTT.

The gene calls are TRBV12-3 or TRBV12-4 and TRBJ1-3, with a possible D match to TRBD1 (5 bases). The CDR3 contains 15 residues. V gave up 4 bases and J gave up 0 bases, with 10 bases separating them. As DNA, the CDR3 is TGTGCCAGCAGTTACAGCGGGGGCTCTGGAAACACCATATATTTT. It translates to CASSYSGGSGNTIYF.

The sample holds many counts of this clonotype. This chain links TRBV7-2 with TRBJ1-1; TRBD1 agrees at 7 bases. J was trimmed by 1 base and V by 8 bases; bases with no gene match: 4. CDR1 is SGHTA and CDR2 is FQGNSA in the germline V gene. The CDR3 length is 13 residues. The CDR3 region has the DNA TGTGCCAGCTCCTACAGGGGGAACACTGAAGCTTTCTTT. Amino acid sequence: CASSYRGNTEAFF. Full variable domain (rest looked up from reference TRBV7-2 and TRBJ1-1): GAGVSQSPSNKVTEKGKDVELRCDPISGHTALYWYRQSLGQGLEFLIYFQGNSAPDKSGLPSDRFSAERTGGSVSTLTIQRTQQEDSAVYLCASSYRGNTEAFFGQGTRLTVV.

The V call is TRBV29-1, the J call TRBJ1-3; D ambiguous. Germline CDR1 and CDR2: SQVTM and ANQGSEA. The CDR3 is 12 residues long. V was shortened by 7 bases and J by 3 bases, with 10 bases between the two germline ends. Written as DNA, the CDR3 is TGCAGCGCCCGGACCGGTGGAAACACCATATATTTT. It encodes CSARTGGNTIYF.